The 28 T cell receptor beta chains below come from one sample, sequenced in a study of vaccination effects on CD4 cells after COVID-19. Generated by immunoSEQ multiplex PCR, the TCRdb table keeps only in-frame clones and is missing some. Found here are some 17,000 clones, 70% of them singletons; the top ten hold around 9%. These receptors lack a known antigen. Before sequencing, viral peptide pools were used by the ViraFEST assay to expand antigen-specific CD4+ T cells. When around 9 days of culture had elapsed, CD4+ T cells were isolated. Of the BNT162b2 and mRNA-1273 vaccines, participants received two doses of one or the other. The sequenced sample was CD4+ T cells from PBMCs cultured with SARS-CoV-2 spike peptides, obtained after COVID-19 vaccination. The source of these receptors is a human donor who received a COVID-19 vaccine.

Relative to its sample, this clone is medium-sized. The chain employs TRBV23-1 and TRBJ1-5, with a tentative D call TRBD1 (6 bases). Being an ORF, TRBV23-1 has a function that is uncertain. The CDR3 length is 19 residues. V lost 0 bases to trimming and J lost 5 bases, with 23 bases between them. The CDR3 reads CASSQSSPCGGGSDQPQHF. CDR3 nucleotide sequence: TGCGCCAGCAGTCAATCATCCCCGTGTGGAGGGGGAAGCGATCAGCCCCAGCATTTT.

This rearrangement joins TRBV5-5 to TRBJ2-3, with 7 bases lining up with TRBD2. Unmatched junction bases numbered 16, after V lost 7 bases and J lost 11 bases. From germline, CDR1 is SGHKS and CDR2 YYEKEE (reference sequence). CDR3 length: 14 amino acids. This CDR3 reads CASVPELTSPGQYF. The CDR3 DNA sequence: TGTGCCAGCGTCCCTGAGTTGACTAGCCCAGGGCAGTATTTT.

V and J are TRBV7-8 and TRBJ2-2, with a weak D call TRBD2 (5 bases). Looked up from germline, CDR1 is SGHVS and CDR2 is FQNEAQ. This CDR3 contains 13 residues. For the CDR3, the DNA is TGTTTCTCAGCGGAAATGAACACCGGGGAGCTGTTTTTT. Its protein is CFSAEMNTGELFF.

The chain has TRBV18 and TRBJ2-1; 8 nucleotides line up with TRBD2. The V and J ends lost 6 bases and 1 base, in that order; junction bases with no gene match: 8. The CDR3 spans 16 residues. CDR1 is KGHSH, CDR2 LQKENI, per germline. This CDR3 is CASSPPTSGSYNEQFF. The CDR3 DNA sequence: TGTGCCAGCTCTCCGCCAACTAGCGGTTCCTACAATGAGCAGTTCTTC.

V gene TRBV28 combines with J gene TRBJ2-3; the match to TRBD1 covers 7 bases. Germline-derived CDR1 and CDR2 are MDHEN and SYDVKM. V lost 6 bases to trimming and J lost 0 bases; unmatched junction nucleotides: 6. CDR3 size: 15 residues. CDR3 DNA: TGTGCCAGCAGGCCCGGGACAGCGAGCACAGATACGCAGTATTTT. Translation: CASRPGTASTDTQYF.

This chain joins TRBV6-5 and TRBJ2-1, with 8 bases aligning to TRBD2. Germline V gene sequence: CDR1 MNHEY, CDR2 SVGAGI. After removal of 4 bases from V and 0 bases from J, the junction contained 2 bases not matched to a gene. This CDR3 is built from 15 residues. Written as DNA, the CDR3 is TGTGCCAGCAGTTCAAGCGGGAGCTCCTACAATGAGCAGTTCTTC. Its translation: CASSSSGSSYNEQFF.

J is TRBJ2-5 and V is TRBV24-1, with D maybe TRBD2 (5 bases). The CDR3 runs 13 residues. The V gene lost 8 bases and the J gene lost 2 bases, with 11 bases spanning the gap. Germline CDR1 KGHDR, CDR2 SFDVKD. CDR3 nucleotide sequence: TGTGCCACCAACGGCGGGCCTCAAGAGACCCAGTACTTC. Translating gives CATNGGPQETQYF.

This sequence joins TRBV4-1 and TRBJ2-7, with 9 bases that match TRBD1. This CDR3 is 15 amino acids long. Germline loops: CDR1 MGHRA, CDR2 YSYEKL. The V segment lost 1 base and the J segment 1 base; nucleotides outside the gene matches: 2. The CDR3 sequence is CASSQGTGESYEQYF. As DNA, the CDR3 is TGCGCCAGCAGCCAAGGGACAGGGGAATCCTACGAGCAGTACTTC.

As DNA, the CDR3 is TGTGCCAGCGTGGCTCGGGTACGGAACACTGAAGCTTTCTTT. Its translation is CASVARVRNTEAFF. This rearrangement joins TRBV6-5 to TRBJ1-1; D gene unclear. CDR1 and CDR2 (germline): MNHEY, SVGAGI. V dropped 8 bases and J dropped 1 base, with 14 bases sitting between them. The CDR3 totals 14 residues.

This rearrangement joins TRBV19 to TRBJ2-1; 8 positions match TRBD2. Unmatched junction bases numbered 13, after V lost 5 bases and J lost 7 bases. CDR3 length: 16 residues. Germline CDR1 LNHDA, CDR2 SQIVND (reference sequence). The CDR3 region has the DNA TGTGCCAGTAGTCCGTCTCCGGGACTAGTGCAGAATGAGCAGTTCTTC. Translation gives CASSPSPGLVQNEQFF.

This clone was counted between two and nine times. Other DNA sequences in the same sample also yield this CDR3. The rearrangement links TRBV18 to TRBJ1-1, with no clear D. The V gene's germline CDR1 is KGHSH and CDR2 LQKENI. The CDR3 contains 14 residues. V was trimmed by 2 bases and J by 1 base, leaving 8 bases between them. The CDR3 is CASSPAVRNTEAFF. In nucleotides, the CDR3 is TGTGCCAGCTCACCAGCGGTGAGGAACACTGAAGCTTTCTTT.

V usage is TRBV2 and J usage is TRBJ1-4; the D is unclear. The V gene's germline CDR1 is SNHLY and CDR2 FYNNEI. This CDR3 region has 12 residues. The V gene lost 7 bases and the J gene lost 10 bases, with 13 bases spanning the gap. In DNA, the CDR3 is TGTGCCAGCACGGGGAAGGTTGGAAAACTGTTTTTT. Translation: CASTGKVGKLFF.

This chain uses TRBV7-9 with TRBJ1-4; D gene unclear. The CDR3 is 13 amino acids. Germline-derived CDR1 and CDR2 are SEHNR and FQNEAQ (reference sequence). The V gene lost 5 bases and the J gene lost 8 bases, with 12 bases spanning the gap. The DNA of the CDR3 is TGTGCCAGCAGCCCCAAGTCAGCAGAAAAACTGTTTTTT. This translates into CASSPKSAEKLFF.

This clone was observed a few times. The rearrangement uses TRBV5-4 and TRBJ2-5, with TRBD2 matching over 14 bases. CDR1 is SGHNT, CDR2 YYREEE, per germline (reference sequence). CDR3 length equals 19 residues. V trimming: 2 bases; J trimming: 1 base; junction bases outside the gene matches: 10. As DNA, the CDR3 is TGTGCCAGCAGCTTTGAGGAGGGACTAGCGGGAGTTCTCCAAGAGACCCAGTACTTC. Translation gives CASSFEEGLAGVLQETQYF.

The chain links TRBV6-9 to TRBJ2-6; 12 nucleotides line up with TRBD2. J was trimmed by 2 bases and V by 6 bases; bases with no gene match: 5. Germline CDR1 is MNHGY and CDR2 is SVAAGI. The length of the CDR3 is 17 residues. The CDR3 nucleotides are TGTGCCAGCAGCTGTAGACTAGCGGGAGCTGGGGCCAACGTCCTGACTTTC. Amino acid sequence: CASSCRLAGAGANVLTF.

This clone was counted once. This rearrangement joins TRBV5-4 to TRBJ1-6, with 7 bases that match TRBD1. V shed 4 bases, J shed 6 bases, and the junction held 4 bases outside the gene matches. Looked up from germline, CDR1 is SGHNT and CDR2 is YYREEE (reference sequence). This CDR3 spans 14 amino acids. CDR3 protein: CASSAGQFNSPLHF. The CDR3 DNA follows: TGTGCCAGCAGCGCGGGACAGTTTAATTCACCCCTCCACTTT.

The CDR3 nucleotides read TGTGCCAGCAGCCAAGAGGCCAGCTACGAGCAGTACTTC. It translates to CASSQEASYEQYF. This chain uses TRBV4-2 with TRBJ2-7; D remains unclear. Germline V gene lookup returns CDR1 LGHNA and CDR2 YNFKEQ. V dropped 0 bases and J dropped 3 bases, with 6 bases sitting between them. The CDR3 spans 13 residues.

V usage is TRBV4-1 and J usage is TRBJ1-4, with D possibly matching TRBD1 (5 bases). The CDR3 totals 17 residues. CDR1 and CDR2 from the germline V gene are MGHRA and YSYEKL. Trimming removed 3 bases from V and 4 bases from J, with 18 bases in between. The CDR3 spells CASSHNIGWGNNEKLFF. CDR3 DNA sequence: TGCGCCAGCAGCCATAATATTGGCTGGGGGAATAATGAAAAACTGTTTTTT.

The chain joins TRBV7-9 to TRBJ2-5, with 8 positions matching TRBD2. V shed 0 bases and J 5 bases; nucleotides not matched to a gene: 5. Germline CDR1 SEHNR, CDR2 FQNEAQ (reference sequence). The CDR3 extends over 15 amino acids. In DNA, the CDR3 is TGTGCCAGCAGCTTAGCGGCGGGAGGAGGGGAGACCCAGTACTTC. As protein: CASSLAAGGGETQYF.

The genes are TRBV5-8 and TRBJ2-3, with D perhaps matching TRBD1 or TRBD2 (5 bases each). The germline gives CDR1 SGHTS, CDR2 YDEGEE. The CDR3 loop spans 13 amino acids. V was shortened by 4 bases and J by 6 bases, with 12 bases between the two germline ends. The CDR3 reads CASSLRGTDTQYF. The CDR3 DNA follows: TGTGCCAGCAGCCTCCGAGGGACCGATACGCAGTATTTT.

The chain has TRBV11-2 and TRBJ2-5; D ambiguous. CDR3 length equals 14 residues. Trimming took 0 bases from V and 3 from J, leaving 8 bases between them. The germline gives CDR1 SGHAT, CDR2 FQNNGV. The CDR3 nucleotides read TGTGCCAGCAGCTTAGATTGGCTCGAAGAGACCCAGTACTTC. It codes for CASSLDWLEETQYF.

The gene calls are TRBV5-4 and TRBJ1-1; 7 nucleotides agree with TRBD1. In germline, CDR1 is SGHNT, CDR2 YYREEE (reference sequence). The CDR3 contains 16 residues. With V trimmed by 5 bases and J by 1 base, 11 bases remained unmatched. In nucleotides, the CDR3 is TGTGCCAGCAGAACCGGGACAGAGGGTTGGAACACTGAAGCTTTCTTT. It translates to CASRTGTEGWNTEAFF.

The chain has TRBV6-5 and TRBJ2-1; 12 bases match TRBD2. The CDR3 is made up of 15 amino acids. The trim removed 0 bases at V and 15 bases at J, leaving 9 bases unmatched. Germline V gene sequence: CDR1 MNHEY, CDR2 SVGAGI. CDR3 sequence: CASSYSRLAGVHLFF. Here the CDR3 DNA reads TGTGCCAGCAGTTACTCCCGACTAGCGGGGGTTCACCTGTTCTTC.

This chain joins TRBV19 and TRBJ1-2; tentative D call: TRBD1 (5 bases). V dropped 1 base and J dropped 2 bases, with 14 bases sitting between them. CDR3 length equals 16 residues. The germline CDR1 and CDR2 sequences are LNHDA and SQIVND (reference sequence). The chain's CDR3 is CASSIGVGRVNYGYTF. The CDR3 DNA reads as TGTGCCAGTAGTATAGGGGTCGGCAGGGTAAACTATGGCTACACCTTC.

J is TRBJ2-2 and V is TRBV5-6, with D tentatively TRBD2 (7 bases). The CDR3 is made up of 15 amino acids. Between the trimmed V and J ends, which lost 5 bases and 5 bases, there was a span of 16 bases. Germline V CDR1 and CDR2: SGHDT, YYEEEE. In DNA, the CDR3 is TGTGCCAGCAGATTTAAGGGGGGGTCTACCGGGGAGCTGTTTTTT. Translating it yields CASRFKGGSTGELFF.

As to this clone: One end of the junction is discordant with germline, which a read error may explain. V gene TRBV7-9 combines with J gene TRBJ2-3; D is possibly TRBD2 (6 bases). The CDR3 totals 14 residues. Per germline, CDR1 SEHNR and CDR2 FQNEAQ (reference sequence). The DNA of the CDR3 is TGTGCCAGCAGCTTGAGTACTAGCACAGATACACAGTATTTT. It encodes CASSLSTSTDTQYF.

Judged by abundance, this clone is medium-sized. The V gene is TRBV18, the J gene TRBJ2-1; 12 bases are a match to TRBD2. Germline V gives CDR1 KGHSH, CDR2 LQKENI. The V gene end was trimmed by 0 bases and the J gene end by 7 bases; junction bases not matched to a gene: 4. CDR3 length: 16 residues. The CDR3 DNA reads as TGTGCCAGCTCACCACCATCTAGCGGGGGGGCAAATGAGCAGTTCTTC. Protein product: CASSPPSSGGANEQFF.

The rearrangement uses TRBV6-4 and TRBJ2-3, with 7 bases lining up with TRBD2. Germline V gives CDR1 MRHNA, CDR2 SNTAGT. V lost 3 bases to trimming and J lost 3 bases; unmatched junction nucleotides: 0. The CDR3 covers 13 residues. CDR3 sequence: CASSERETDTQYF. The CDR3 bases are TGTGCCAGCAGTGAGCGGGAGACAGATACGCAGTATTTT.